This record looks at one T cell receptor (beta chain) sequence and its context. What it recognizes is unknown. The sample comes from a study of cytomegalovirus exposure and HLA in healthy donors. Findings and caveats of the study: A later analysis reported that several of the most significant clusters appeared to be linked to common viral pathogens, among them Epstein-Barr virus.

This CDR3 spans 14 amino acids. The V segment lost 10 bases and the J segment 4 bases; nucleotides outside the gene matches: 9. Germline V gene data show CDR1 as SEHNR and CDR2 as FQNEAQ (reference sequence). The PCR was carried out with 60 Vbeta primers and 13 Jbeta primers. Generated by immunoSEQ multiplex PCR, the TCRdb table keeps only in-frame clones and is missing some. This table has over 85,000 clones, less than 85% appearing once. The TCR sequence derives from a man aged 30 to 45 in good health and CMV-seropositive. The sample consisted of PBMCs. This chain connects TRBV7-9 to TRBJ2-2; the match to TRBD1 covers 7 bases. The CDR3 region is CAISSRQGTGELFF. The CDR3 bases are TGTGCCATCAGTTCCCGACAGGGCACCGGGGAGCTGTTTTTT.